This TCR beta chain was documented in a study of cytomegalovirus exposure and HLA in healthy donors. Study-wide results and limits: The listing of about 150 TCR beta chains classed them as cytomegalovirus-associated.

Germline CDR1 is LNHNV and CDR2 is YYDKDF (reference sequence). CDR3 size: 15 residues. Trimming took 0 bases from V and 5 from J, leaving 13 bases between them. Primers: 60 Vbeta forward and 13 Jbeta reverse. Sequenced by immunoSEQ multiplex PCR; TCRdb stores in-frame clones only, minus some. Of 150,000 or so clones in the sample, around 79% were seen once. Comments on this clone: The target antigen is unknown.

Input material: PBMCs. This chain connects TRBV15 to TRBJ1-2; D call uncertain. This TCR was recovered from a male donor in good health and CMV-seronegative. The CDR3 DNA reads TGTGCCACCAGCAGAGATCTTGGCCAGATTTATGGCTACACCTTC. It yields the protein CATSRDLGQIYGYTF.